This T cell receptor (beta chain) comes out of a study of T cells in Graves' hyperthyroidism and ophthalmopathy. RNA transcripts were the template for amplifying TCR beta CDR3 regions. With the HTBI primer set, the TCR CDR3 went through a first round of RT-PCR. Each CDR3 protein is one row after TCRdb ran MiXCR on the multiplex PCR reads. This sample has fewer than 650,000 distinct CDR3 sequences; approximately 14% occur once, and the top ten carry roughly 7.1%. Study-wide findings and caveats: Blood held most thyroid clonotypes expanded above 0.001 frequency. Through a model of 13 V-J features, ophthalmopathy was separated from stable hyperthyroidism.

This clonotype has a count of ten or more. Its specificity is unknown. The diagnoses drew upon clinical symptoms, serum thyroxine and TRAb, thyroid ultrasound and orbital computed tomography. What was sequenced was blood. The sequence was obtained from a woman under 30 with Graves' ophthalmopathy.

CDR3 protein: CASSQDRGEGEETQYF. The CDR3 DNA is TGTGCCAGCAGCCAAGATCGGGGCGAGGGTGAAGAGACCCAGTACTTC. The V call is TRBV3-1, the J call TRBJ2-5; either TRBD1 or TRBD2 may supply D (5 bases each). V was trimmed by 0 bases and J by 3 bases, leaving 14 bases between them. The germline V gene encodes CDR1 LGHDT and CDR2 YNNKEL (reference sequence). The CDR3 is 16 residues long.